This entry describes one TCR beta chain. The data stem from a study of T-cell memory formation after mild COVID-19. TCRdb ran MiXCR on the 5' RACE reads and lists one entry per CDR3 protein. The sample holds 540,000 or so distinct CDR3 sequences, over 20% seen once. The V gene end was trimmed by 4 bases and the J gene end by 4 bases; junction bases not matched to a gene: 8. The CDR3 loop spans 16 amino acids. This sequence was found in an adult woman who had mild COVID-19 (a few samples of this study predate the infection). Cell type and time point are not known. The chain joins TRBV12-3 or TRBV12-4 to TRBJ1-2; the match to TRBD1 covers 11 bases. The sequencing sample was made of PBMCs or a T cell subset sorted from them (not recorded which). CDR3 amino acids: CASSSDRGRLGYGYTF. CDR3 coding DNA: TGTGCCAGCAGTTCGGACAGGGGGCGCCTGGGCTATGGCTACACCTTC.